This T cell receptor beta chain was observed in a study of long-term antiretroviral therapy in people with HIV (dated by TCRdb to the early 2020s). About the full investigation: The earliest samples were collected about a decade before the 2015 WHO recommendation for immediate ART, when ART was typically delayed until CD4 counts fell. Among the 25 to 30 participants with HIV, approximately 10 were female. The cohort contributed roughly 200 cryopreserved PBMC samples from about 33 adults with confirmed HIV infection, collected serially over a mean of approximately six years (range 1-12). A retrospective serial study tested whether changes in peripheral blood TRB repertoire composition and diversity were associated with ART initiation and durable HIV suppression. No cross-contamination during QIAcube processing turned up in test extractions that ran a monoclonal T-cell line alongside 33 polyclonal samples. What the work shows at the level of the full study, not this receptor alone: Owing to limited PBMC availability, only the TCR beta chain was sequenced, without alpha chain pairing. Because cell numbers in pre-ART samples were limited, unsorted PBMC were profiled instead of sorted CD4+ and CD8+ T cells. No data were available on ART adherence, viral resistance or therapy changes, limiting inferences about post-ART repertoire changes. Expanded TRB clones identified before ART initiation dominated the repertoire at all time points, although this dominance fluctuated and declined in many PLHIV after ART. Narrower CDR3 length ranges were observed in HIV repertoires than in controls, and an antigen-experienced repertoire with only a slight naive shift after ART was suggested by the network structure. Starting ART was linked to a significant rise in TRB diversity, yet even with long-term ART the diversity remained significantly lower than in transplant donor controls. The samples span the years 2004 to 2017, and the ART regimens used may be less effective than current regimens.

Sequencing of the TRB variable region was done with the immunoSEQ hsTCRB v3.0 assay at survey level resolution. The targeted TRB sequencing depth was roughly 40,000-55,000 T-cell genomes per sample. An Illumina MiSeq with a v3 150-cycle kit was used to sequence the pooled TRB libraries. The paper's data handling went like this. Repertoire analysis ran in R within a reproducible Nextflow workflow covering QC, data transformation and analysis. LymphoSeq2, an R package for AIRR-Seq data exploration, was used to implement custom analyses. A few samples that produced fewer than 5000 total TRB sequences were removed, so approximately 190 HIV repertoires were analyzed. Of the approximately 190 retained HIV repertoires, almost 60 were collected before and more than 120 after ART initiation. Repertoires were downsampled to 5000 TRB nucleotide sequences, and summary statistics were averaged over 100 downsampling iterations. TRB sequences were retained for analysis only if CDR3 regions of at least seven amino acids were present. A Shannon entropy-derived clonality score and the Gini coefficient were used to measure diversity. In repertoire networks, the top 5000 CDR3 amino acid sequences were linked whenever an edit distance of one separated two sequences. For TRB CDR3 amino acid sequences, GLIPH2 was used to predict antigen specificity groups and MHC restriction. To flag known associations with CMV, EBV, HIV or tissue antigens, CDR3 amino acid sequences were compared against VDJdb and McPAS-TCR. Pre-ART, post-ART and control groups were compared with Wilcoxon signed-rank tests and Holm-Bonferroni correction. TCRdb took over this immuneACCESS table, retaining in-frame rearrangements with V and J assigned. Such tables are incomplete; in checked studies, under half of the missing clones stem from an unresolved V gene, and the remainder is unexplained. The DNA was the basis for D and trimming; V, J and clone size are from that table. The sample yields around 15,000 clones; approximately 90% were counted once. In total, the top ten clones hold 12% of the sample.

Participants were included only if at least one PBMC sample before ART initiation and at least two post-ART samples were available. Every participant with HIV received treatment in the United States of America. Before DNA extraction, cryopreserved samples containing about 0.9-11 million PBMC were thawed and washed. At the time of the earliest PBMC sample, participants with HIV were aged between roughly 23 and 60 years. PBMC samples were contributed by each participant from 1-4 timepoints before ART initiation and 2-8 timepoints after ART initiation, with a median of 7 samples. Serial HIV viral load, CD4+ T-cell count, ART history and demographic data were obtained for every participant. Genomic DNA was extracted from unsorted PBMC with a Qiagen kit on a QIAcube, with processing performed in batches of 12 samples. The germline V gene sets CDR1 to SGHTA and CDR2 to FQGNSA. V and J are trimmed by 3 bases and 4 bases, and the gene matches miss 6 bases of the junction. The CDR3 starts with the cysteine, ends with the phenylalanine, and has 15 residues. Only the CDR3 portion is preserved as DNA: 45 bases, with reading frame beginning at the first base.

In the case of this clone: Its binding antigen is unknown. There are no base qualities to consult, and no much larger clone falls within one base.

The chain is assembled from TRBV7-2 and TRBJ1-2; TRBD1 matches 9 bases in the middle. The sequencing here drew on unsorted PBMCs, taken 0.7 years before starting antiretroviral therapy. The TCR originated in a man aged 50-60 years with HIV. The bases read TGTGCCAGCAGCTTGACGGGACAGGGAGGCTATGGCTACACCTTC. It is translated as CASSLTGQGGYGYTF.